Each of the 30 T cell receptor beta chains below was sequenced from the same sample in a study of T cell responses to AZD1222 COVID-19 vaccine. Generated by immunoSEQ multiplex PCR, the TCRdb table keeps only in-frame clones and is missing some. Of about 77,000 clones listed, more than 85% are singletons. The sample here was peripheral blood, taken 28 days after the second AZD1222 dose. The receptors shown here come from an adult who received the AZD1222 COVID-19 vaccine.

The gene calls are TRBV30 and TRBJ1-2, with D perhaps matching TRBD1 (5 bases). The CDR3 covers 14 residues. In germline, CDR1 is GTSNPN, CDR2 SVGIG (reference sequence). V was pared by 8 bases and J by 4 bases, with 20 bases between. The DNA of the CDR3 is TGTGCCGGGACCCGTGCTCCGCCAAGCTATGGCTACACCTTC. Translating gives CAGTRAPPSYGYTF.

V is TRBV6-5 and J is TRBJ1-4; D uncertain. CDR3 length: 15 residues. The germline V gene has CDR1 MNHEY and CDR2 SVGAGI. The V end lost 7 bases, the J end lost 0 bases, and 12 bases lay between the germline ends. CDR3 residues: CASKSIFATNEKLFF. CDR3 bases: TGTGCCAGCAAATCAATTTTCGCAACTAATGAAAAACTGTTTTTT.

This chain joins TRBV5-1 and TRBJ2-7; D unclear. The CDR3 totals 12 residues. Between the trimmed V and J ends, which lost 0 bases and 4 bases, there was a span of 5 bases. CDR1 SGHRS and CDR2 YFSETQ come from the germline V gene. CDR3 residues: CASSLVSYEQYF. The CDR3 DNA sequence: TGCGCCAGCAGCTTGGTCAGTTACGAGCAGTACTTC.

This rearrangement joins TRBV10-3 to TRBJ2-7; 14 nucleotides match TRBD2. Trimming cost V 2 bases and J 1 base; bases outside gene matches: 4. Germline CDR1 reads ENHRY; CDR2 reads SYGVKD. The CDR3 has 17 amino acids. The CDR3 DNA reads TGTGCCATCAGTGAGCCGACTAGCGGGAGGGATTCCTACGAGCAGTACTTC. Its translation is CAISEPTSGRDSYEQYF.

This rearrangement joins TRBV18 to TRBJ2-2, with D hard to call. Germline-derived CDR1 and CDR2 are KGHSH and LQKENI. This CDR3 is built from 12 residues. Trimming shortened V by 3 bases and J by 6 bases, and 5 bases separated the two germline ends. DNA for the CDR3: TGTGCCAGCTCACCTAACCCCGGGGAGCTGTTTTTT. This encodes CASSPNPGELFF.

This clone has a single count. Written as DNA, the CDR3 is TGTGCCAGCAGGGTCAACTCCTACGAGCAGTACTTC. Its protein is CASRVNSYEQYF. V and J are TRBV27 and TRBJ2-7; D gene uncertain. The CDR3 spans 12 residues. Germline loops: CDR1 MNHEY, CDR2 SMNVEV (reference sequence). Trimming left V 6 bases short and J 0 bases short, with 6 bases between.

Here the CDR3 DNA reads TGTGCCAGTACCGGGACAGCACAAGGAGCGGCCCAGTACTTC. Translated: CASTGTAQGAAQYF. The chain combines TRBV19 with TRBJ2-5, with 7 bases matching TRBD1. CDR3 length equals 14 residues. Germline trimming cut 7 bases from V and 9 bases from J; bases unmatched to any gene: 14. CDR1 and CDR2 (germline): LNHDA, SQIVND (reference sequence).

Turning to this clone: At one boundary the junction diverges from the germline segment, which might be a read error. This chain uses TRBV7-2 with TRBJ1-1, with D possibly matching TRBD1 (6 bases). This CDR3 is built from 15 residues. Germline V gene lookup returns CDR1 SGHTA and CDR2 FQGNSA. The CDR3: CASSTTTGQYHGRSF. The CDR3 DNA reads TGTGCCAGCAGCACCACAACCGGACAGTACCATGGAAGGAGTTTT.

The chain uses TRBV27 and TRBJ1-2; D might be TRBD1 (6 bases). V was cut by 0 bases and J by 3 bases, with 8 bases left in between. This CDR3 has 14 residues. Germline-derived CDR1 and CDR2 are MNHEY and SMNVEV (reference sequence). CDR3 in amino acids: CASSLSRGYYGYTF. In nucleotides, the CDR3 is TGTGCCAGCAGTTTATCCAGGGGTTACTATGGCTACACCTTC.

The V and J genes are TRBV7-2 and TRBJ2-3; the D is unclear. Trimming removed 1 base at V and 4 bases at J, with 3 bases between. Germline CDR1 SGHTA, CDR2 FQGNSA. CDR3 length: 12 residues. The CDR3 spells CASSLVSDTQYF. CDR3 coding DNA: TGTGCCAGCAGCTTAGTCTCAGATACGCAGTATTTT.

The CDR3 nucleotides are TGTGCCAGCTCACCAGCAGAGACCTACTATGGCTACACCTTC. This sequence encodes CASSPAETYYGYTF. The chain recombines TRBV18 with TRBJ1-2; D remains unclear. The V gene's germline CDR1 is KGHSH and CDR2 LQKENI. The CDR3 length is 14 residues. Between the trimmed V and J ends, which lost 2 bases and 3 bases, there was a span of 10 bases.

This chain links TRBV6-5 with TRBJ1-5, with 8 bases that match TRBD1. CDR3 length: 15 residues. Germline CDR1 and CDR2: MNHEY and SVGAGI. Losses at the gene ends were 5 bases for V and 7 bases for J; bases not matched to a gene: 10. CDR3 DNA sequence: TGTGCCAGCAGTCCTCGGACAGGGCTTCTGCAGCCCCAGCATTTT. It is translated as CASSPRTGLLQPQHF.

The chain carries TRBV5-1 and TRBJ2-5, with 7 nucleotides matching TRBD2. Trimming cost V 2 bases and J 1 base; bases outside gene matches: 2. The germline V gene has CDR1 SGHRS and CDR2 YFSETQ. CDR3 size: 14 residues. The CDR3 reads CASSFGGSQETQYF. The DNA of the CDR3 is TGCGCCAGCAGCTTCGGCGGGAGCCAAGAGACCCAGTACTTC.

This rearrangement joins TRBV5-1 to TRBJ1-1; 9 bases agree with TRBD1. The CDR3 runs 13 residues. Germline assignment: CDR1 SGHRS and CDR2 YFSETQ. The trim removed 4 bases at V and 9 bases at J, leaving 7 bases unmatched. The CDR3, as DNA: TGCGCCAGCAGCCTCTGGGACAGGGCCCAAGCTTTCTTT. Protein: CASSLWDRAQAFF.

Here the CDR3 reads CASSTDRVNQPQHF. In nucleotides, the CDR3 is TGTGCCAGCAGCACGGACAGGGTCAATCAGCCCCAGCATTTT. The gene calls are TRBV6-2 or TRBV6-3 and TRBJ1-5; 8 bases align to TRBD1. CDR1 is MNHEY, CDR2 SVGEGT, per germline. The CDR3 runs to 14 residues. The J segment lost 3 bases and the V segment lost 6 bases, leaving 4 bases of the junction unmatched.

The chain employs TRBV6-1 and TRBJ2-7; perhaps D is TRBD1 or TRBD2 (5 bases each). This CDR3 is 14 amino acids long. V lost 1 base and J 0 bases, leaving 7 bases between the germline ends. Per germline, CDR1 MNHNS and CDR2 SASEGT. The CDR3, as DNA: TGTGCCAGCAGTGAAGTGGGACCCTCCTACGAGCAGTACTTC. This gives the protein CASSEVGPSYEQYF.

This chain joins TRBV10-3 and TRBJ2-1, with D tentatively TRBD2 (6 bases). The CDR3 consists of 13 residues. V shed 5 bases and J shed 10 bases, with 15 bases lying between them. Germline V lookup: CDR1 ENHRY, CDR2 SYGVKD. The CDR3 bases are TGTGCCATCAGTAACACGGGGGTCGGGGAGCAGTTCTTC. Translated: CAISNTGVGEQFF.

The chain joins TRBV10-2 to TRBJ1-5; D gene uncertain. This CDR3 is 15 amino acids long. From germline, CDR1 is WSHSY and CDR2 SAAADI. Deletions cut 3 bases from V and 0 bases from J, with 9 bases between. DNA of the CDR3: TGCGCCAGCAGTGAATTGCAGGCTAGCAATCAGCCCCAGCATTTT. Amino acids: CASSELQASNQPQHF.

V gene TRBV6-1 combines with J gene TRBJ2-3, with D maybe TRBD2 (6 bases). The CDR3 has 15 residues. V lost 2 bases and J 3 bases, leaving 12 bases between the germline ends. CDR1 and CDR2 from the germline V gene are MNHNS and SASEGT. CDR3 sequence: CASSELRGMTDTQYF. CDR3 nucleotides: TGTGCCAGCAGTGAATTGCGCGGGATGACAGATACGCAGTATTTT.

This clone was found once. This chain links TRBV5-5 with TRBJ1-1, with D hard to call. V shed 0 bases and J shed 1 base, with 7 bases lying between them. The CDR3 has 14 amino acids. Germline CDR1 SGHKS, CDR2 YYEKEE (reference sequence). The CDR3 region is CASSLDWGNTEAFF. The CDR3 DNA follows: TGTGCCAGCAGCTTGGACTGGGGGAACACTGAAGCTTTCTTT.

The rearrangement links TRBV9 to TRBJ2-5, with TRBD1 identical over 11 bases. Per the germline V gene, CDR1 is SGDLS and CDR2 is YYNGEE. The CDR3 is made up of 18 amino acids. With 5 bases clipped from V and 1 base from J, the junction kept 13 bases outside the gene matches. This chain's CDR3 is CASSTGTGGTTVQETQYF. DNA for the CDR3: TGTGCCAGCAGTACAGGGACAGGGGGGACTACAGTCCAAGAGACCCAGTACTTC.

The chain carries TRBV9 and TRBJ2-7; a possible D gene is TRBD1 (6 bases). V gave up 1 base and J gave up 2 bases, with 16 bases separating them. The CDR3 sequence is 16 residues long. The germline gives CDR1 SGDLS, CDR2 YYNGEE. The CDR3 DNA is TGTGCCAGCAGCGTATCACGAGGACAGCCTCCCTACGAGCAGTACTTC. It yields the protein CASSVSRGQPPYEQYF.

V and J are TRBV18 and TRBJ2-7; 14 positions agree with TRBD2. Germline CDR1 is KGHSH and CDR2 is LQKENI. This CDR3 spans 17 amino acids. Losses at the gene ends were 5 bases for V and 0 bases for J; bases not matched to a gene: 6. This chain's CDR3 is CASSSGLAGDHSYEQYF. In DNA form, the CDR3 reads TGTGCCAGCTCATCGGGACTAGCGGGAGACCACTCCTACGAGCAGTACTTC.

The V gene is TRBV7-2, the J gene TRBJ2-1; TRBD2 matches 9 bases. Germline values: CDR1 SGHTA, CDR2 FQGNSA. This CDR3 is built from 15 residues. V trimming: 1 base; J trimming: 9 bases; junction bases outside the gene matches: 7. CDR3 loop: CASSLGYSGSSEQFF. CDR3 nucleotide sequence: TGTGCCAGCAGCTTAGGGTATAGCGGGAGCAGTGAGCAGTTCTTC.

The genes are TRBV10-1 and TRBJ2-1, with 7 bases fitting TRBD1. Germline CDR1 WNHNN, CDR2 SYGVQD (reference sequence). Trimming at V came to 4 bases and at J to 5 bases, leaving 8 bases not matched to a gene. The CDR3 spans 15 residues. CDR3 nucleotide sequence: TGCGCCAGCAGTGGGGGATTACAGGGGAACAATGAGCAGTTCTTC. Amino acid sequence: CASSGGLQGNNEQFF.

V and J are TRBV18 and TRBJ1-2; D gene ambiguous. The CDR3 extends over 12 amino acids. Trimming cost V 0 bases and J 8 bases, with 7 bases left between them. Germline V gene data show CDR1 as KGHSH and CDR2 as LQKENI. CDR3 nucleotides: TGTGCCAGCTCACCACCGGCCTTGGGCTACACCTTC. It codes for CASSPPALGYTF.

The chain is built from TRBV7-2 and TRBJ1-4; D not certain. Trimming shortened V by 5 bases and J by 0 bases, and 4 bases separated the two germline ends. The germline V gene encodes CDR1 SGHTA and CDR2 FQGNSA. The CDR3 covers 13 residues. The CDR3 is CASSIATNEKLFF. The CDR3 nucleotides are TGTGCCAGCAGCATTGCAACTAATGAAAAACTGTTTTTT.

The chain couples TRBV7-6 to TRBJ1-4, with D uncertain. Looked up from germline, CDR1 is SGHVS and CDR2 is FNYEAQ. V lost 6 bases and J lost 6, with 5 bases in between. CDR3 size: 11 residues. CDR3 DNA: TGTGCCAGCAGACTCGATGAAAAACTGTTTTTT. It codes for CASRLDEKLFF.

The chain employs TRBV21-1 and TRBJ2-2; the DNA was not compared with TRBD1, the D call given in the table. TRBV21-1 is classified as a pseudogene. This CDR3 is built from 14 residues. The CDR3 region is CASSTQGATGELFF. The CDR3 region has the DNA TGTGCCAGCAGCACACAGGGGGCCACCGGGGAGCTGTTTTTT.

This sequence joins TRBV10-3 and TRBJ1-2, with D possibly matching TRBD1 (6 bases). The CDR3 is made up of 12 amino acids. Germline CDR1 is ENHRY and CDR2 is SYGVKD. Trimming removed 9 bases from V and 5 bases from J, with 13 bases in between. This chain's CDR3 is CAMGARSYGYTF. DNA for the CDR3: TGTGCCATGGGGGCGCGTTCATATGGCTACACCTTC.